Described below is a single T cell receptor (beta chain) sequence and its context. Its recognized antigen is unknown. Nothing much larger sits one base from this clone, and base qualities are not available. From the cysteine through the phenylalanine, the CDR3 covers 17 amino acids. Only the CDR3 region is kept as DNA, spanning 51 bases read in frame from base 1. Trimming removed 0 bases from V and 4 bases from J; the gene matches leave 5 bases unexplained. From the germline V gene, CDR1 is SGDLS and CDR2 is YYNGEE. TCRbeta CDR3 regions were amplified from genomic DNA by means of the immunoSEQ Assay, a bias-controlled multiplex PCR. Processing in the source paper ran as follows. Within the assay, amplification of reference gene primers was used to estimate how many nucleated cells each sample contained. To quantify the absolute abundance of each unique TCRbeta CDR3 rearrangement, sequence reads were collapsed and filtered. For each sample, productive Simpson clonality was calculated as the square root of Simpson's diversity index over productive rearrangements. The source is immuneACCESS, and TCRdb retained only in-frame sequences with V and J called. Part of the clones is not carried over; for the studies checked, unresolved V genes explain less than half of this, and the remainder is unexplained. V, J and clone size reflect that table, while D and trimming were determined from the DNA. The sample table lists around 430,000 clones, about 91% of them with a count of one. In total, the top ten clones hold around 13% of the sample.

This entry is derived from a study of blood T cell repertoires in COVID-19 (dated by TCRdb to the early 2020s). Describing the broader study: Collaborator samples came from the United States, Italy and Spain and covered acute and convalescent phases of COVID-19. Where available, HLA class I and class II types were taken from metadata supplied by the sample provider and were not determined by assay-based typing. The sample metadata nearly always contained a de-identified subject ID, COVID-19 status, age in years and sex. Deeply sampled blood TCRbeta repertoires from subjects exposed to, actively infected with, or recovered from COVID-19 were included in the dataset. The repertoires were made available in a free public database intended to serve as a resource for research on the immune response to SARS-CoV-2. The samples were drawn from the first 160 participants of the ongoing ImmuneRACE study and from some 1,300 subjects provided by 6 global collaborators. The material from the prospective study consisted of cDNA or gDNA derived from T cells, B-cell-depleted T cells, or PBMCs.

Here is what the overall study found, with its caveats: Clinical and demographic metadata were provided uncurated, with the amount varying by source and participant.

In Seattle, one collaborating source enrolled patients while the infection was active and tracked those patients longitudinally over the course of disease. Each collaborating institution followed its own protocols to collect whole blood in K2EDTA tubes. Collaborator samples were shipped for TCRbeta analysis as frozen whole blood, isolated PBMCs, or DNA extracted from either sample type. The V and J genes are TRBV9 and TRBJ2-2, with 11 central nucleotides matching TRBD2. The receptor comes from a woman aged 45 to 65 with COVID-19, enrolled during active disease. The source material was peripheral blood. The nucleotide sequence is TGTGCCAGCAGCGTAGGAACTAGCGGGGGACTCACCGGGGAGCTGTTTTTT. This is translated as CASSVGTSGGLTGELFF.